In its sample, the clone carrying this TCR beta chain was seen a few times. The V and J ends lost 5 bases and 9 bases respectively, with 22 bases between them. CDR1 SGHAT and CDR2 FQNNGV come from the germline V gene. The CDR3 is 16 residues long. Each CDR3 protein gets one entry after TCRdb re-called the RT-PCR reads with MiXCR. The data contain more than 600,000 distinct CDR3 sequences, approximately 15% of them seen just once; the ten biggest clones take up 3.6%. The chain recombines TRBV11-2 with TRBJ2-2, with D uncertain. This clonotype originated in a female donor in good health, serving as a healthy control. Sequencing was performed on memory CD4+ T cells from blood. CDR3 in amino acids: CASSPRTVFALRELFF. The CDR3 nucleotides read TGTGCCAGCAGCCCCAGGACGGTTTTTGCACTTCGGGAGCTGTTTTTT.